The present TCR beta chain was sequenced within a study of PD-1 blockade in classical Hodgkin lymphoma. Study outcomes and limitations: The CD4+ diversity rise by C4D1 was clearest in complete responders. Later analyses included only patients treated at least 1 year post-ASCT. Reports indicated that newly diagnosed patients had lower baseline TCR diversity than healthy donors did.

Per the germline V gene, CDR1 is ENHRY and CDR2 is SYGVKD. This CDR3 has 12 residues. The junction had 5 bases not matched to a gene; V was cut back by 10 bases and J by 3 bases. Every patient relapsed after autologous stem cell transplantation, and brentuximab vedotin exposure varied. Method: immunoSEQ multiplex PCR; TCRdb's copy keeps in-frame clones and lacks some. The sample holds 95,000 to 100,000 clones, roughly 89% seen once. To note about this clone: Its antigen is still unknown.

The TCR was taken from a human donor with classical Hodgkin lymphoma. V and J are TRBV10-3 and TRBJ1-2; 7 bases agree with TRBD1. Here the sequenced sample was peripheral blood mononuclear cells (PBMCs), taken before the second cycle of nivolumab. CDR3 sequence reads: CATPGQYYGYTF. CDR3 nucleotide sequence: TGTGCCACCCCGGGACAGTACTATGGCTACACCTTC.